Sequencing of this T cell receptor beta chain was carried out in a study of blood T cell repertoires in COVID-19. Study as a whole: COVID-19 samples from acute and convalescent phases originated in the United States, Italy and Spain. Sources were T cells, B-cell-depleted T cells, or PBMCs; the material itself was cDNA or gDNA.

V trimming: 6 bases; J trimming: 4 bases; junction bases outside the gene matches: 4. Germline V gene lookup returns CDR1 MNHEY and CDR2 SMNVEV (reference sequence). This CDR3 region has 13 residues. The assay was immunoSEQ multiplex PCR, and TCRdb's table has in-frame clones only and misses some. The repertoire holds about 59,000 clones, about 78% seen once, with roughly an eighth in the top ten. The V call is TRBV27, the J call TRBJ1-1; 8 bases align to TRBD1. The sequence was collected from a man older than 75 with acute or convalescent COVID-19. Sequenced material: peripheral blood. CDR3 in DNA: TGTGCCAGCAGCTACAGGGGGACCACTGAAGCTTTCTTT. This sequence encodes CASSYRGTTEAFF.